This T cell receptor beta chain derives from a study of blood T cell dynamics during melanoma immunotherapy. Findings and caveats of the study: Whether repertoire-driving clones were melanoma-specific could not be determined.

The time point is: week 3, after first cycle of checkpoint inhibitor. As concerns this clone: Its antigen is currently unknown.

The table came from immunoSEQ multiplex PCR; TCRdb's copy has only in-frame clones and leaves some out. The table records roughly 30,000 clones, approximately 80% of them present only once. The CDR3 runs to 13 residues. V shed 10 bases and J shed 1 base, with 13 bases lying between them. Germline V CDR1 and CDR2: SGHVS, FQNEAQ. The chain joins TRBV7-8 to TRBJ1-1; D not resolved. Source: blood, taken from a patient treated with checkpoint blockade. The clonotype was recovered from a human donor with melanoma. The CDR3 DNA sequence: TGTGCCACCTCCGAGCCCAAGAACACTGAAGCTTTCTTT. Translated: CATSEPKNTEAFF.